A single sample is the source of the 12 T cell receptor beta chains below, sequenced in a study of cytomegalovirus exposure and HLA in healthy donors. It was with 60 Vbeta and 13 Jbeta primers that the PCR ran. The protocol was immunoSEQ multiplex PCR, while the TCRdb copy is restricted to in-frame clones and leaves out a portion. There are 150,000 to 200,000 clones in the sample; roughly 78% occur only once, and 0.65% to 0.75% lies in the top ten. The sequencing input was PBMCs. The receptors originated from a middle-aged woman in good health and CMV-seronegative.

The chain's CDR3 is CASSQDGSYEQYF. In nucleotides, the CDR3 is TGCGCCAGCAGCCAAGACGGTTCCTACGAGCAGTACTTC. This rearrangement joins TRBV4-3 to TRBJ2-7; D ambiguous. Germline lookup yields CDR1 LGHNA and CDR2 YSLEER. V lost 0 bases to trimming and J lost 1 base, with 4 bases between them. This CDR3 has 13 amino acids.

This clone has more than one count but fewer than ten. The V call is TRBV27, the J call TRBJ2-5, with 7 bases lining up with TRBD2. The CDR3 totals 13 residues. V shed 0 bases and J 11 bases; nucleotides not matched to a gene: 6. Germline lookup yields CDR1 MNHEY and CDR2 SMNVEV (reference sequence). DNA for the CDR3: TGTGCCAGCAGTTTATCGGGAGGGGTATGGCAGTACTTC. This gives the protein CASSLSGGVWQYF.

The genes are TRBV5-5 and TRBJ1-4; possibly TRBD1 for D (6 bases). The ends were cut back, 2 bases at V and 0 bases at J, with 14 bases in the middle. Germline V gives CDR1 SGHKS, CDR2 YYEKEE (reference sequence). The CDR3 length is 17 residues. CDR3 nucleotide sequence: TGTGCCAGCAGCTTCCCCGACAGGACTGCAACTAATGAAAAACTGTTTTTT. This translates into CASSFPDRTATNEKLFF.

The chain couples TRBV11-2 to TRBJ1-6; D uncertain. V dropped 5 bases and J dropped 8 bases, with 16 bases sitting between them. CDR1 and CDR2 from the germline V gene are SGHAT and FQNNGV. CDR3 length: 15 amino acids. This CDR3 is CASSEHTGEYSPLHF. CDR3 sequence (DNA): TGTGCCAGCAGCGAGCATACCGGGGAATATTCACCCCTCCACTTT.

The chain joins TRBV7-9 to TRBJ2-2, with 7 nucleotides matching TRBD2. Germline CDR1 reads SEHNR; CDR2 reads FQNEAQ (reference sequence). V was clipped by 5 bases and J by 4 bases; unmatched bases: 16. The CDR3 runs to 18 residues. The CDR3 here is CASSPRILAQSSTGELFF. The CDR3 nucleotides read TGTGCCAGCAGCCCAAGGATACTAGCGCAATCAAGCACCGGGGAGCTGTTTTTT.

CDR3 sequence reads: CASSLLSGIMNTEAFF. The CDR3 DNA reads TGTGCCAGCAGTTTATTGTCAGGGATCATGAACACTGAAGCTTTCTTT. The genes are TRBV28 and TRBJ1-1, with D possibly matching TRBD1 (5 bases). The CDR3 loop spans 16 amino acids. Germline V gives CDR1 MDHEN, CDR2 SYDVKM. Between the trimmed V and J ends, which lost 1 base and 0 bases, there was a span of 12 bases. The full variable domain, completed using reference TRBV28 and TRBJ1-1, is DVKVTQSSRYLVKRTGEKVFLECVQDMDHENMFWYRQDPGLGLRLIYFSYDVKMKEKGDIPEGYSVSREKKERFSLILESASTNQTSMYLCASSLLSGIMNTEAFFGQGTRLTVV.

CDR3 amino acids: CASTRGGITGNTGELFF. Written as DNA, the CDR3 is TGTGCCAGCACTAGGGGGGGGATCACGGGGAACACCGGGGAGCTGTTTTTT. J is TRBJ2-2 and V is TRBV9; a weak D match, TRBD2 (7 bases). CDR1 SGDLS and CDR2 YYNGEE come from the germline V gene. V was trimmed by 6 bases and J by 1 base, leaving 19 bases between them. The CDR3 covers 17 residues.

V gene TRBV29-1 combines with J gene TRBJ2-1; D possibly corresponds to TRBD1 (6 bases). The CDR3 runs to 13 residues. Germline CDR1 and CDR2: SQVTM and ANQGSEA. With 1 base removed from V and 5 bases from J, the gap between germline ends came to 9 bases. The CDR3 is CSVEVGANNEQFF. Written as DNA, the CDR3 is TGCAGCGTTGAAGTGGGGGCGAACAATGAGCAGTTCTTC.

The J gene is TRBJ1-6, the V gene TRBV11-2; 9 bases match TRBD1. Germline V CDR1 and CDR2: SGHAT, FQNNGV. CDR3 size: 14 residues. The V gene end was trimmed by 4 bases and the J gene end by 8 bases; junction bases not matched to a gene: 3. This chain's CDR3 is CASSSGTGHSPLHF. The CDR3 coding sequence is TGTGCCAGCAGCTCCGGGACAGGGCATTCACCCCTCCACTTT.

The chain is built from TRBV11-2 and TRBJ1-2; tentatively, D is TRBD1 (5 bases). The germline CDR1 and CDR2 sequences are SGHAT and FQNNGV. Deletions cut 5 bases from V and 5 bases from J, with 18 bases between. The CDR3 has 15 residues. This chain's CDR3 is CASSPQGGVGYGYTF. In DNA, the CDR3 is TGTGCCAGCAGCCCACAAGGAGGGGTAGGATATGGCTACACCTTC.

J is TRBJ1-2 and V is TRBV19; no reliable D call. This CDR3 spans 13 amino acids. V lost 5 bases and J 12 bases, leaving 19 bases between the germline ends. Germline CDR1 reads LNHDA; CDR2 reads SQIVND (reference sequence). CDR3: CASSSPYLIPDTF. CDR3 DNA: TGTGCCAGTAGTTCTCCATATCTTATTCCAGACACCTTC.

CDR3 in amino acids: CASSPSSGRLDEQFF. CDR3 DNA: TGTGCCAGCAGCCCATCTAGCGGGAGGCTGGATGAGCAGTTCTTC. The J gene is TRBJ2-1, the V gene TRBV7-2; 11 nucleotides align to TRBD2. After removal of 5 bases from V and 8 bases from J, the junction contained 8 bases not matched to a gene. The CDR3 spans 15 residues. The germline V gene has CDR1 SGHTA and CDR2 FQGNSA. The full variable domain, completed using reference TRBV7-2 and TRBJ2-1, is GAGVSQSPSNKVTEKGKDVELRCDPISGHTALYWYRQSLGQGLEFLIYFQGNSAPDKSGLPSDRFSAERTGGSVSTLTIQRTQQEDSAVYLCASSPSSGRLDEQFFGPGTRLTVL.